The source of this TCR beta chain is a study of siplizumab effects on memory and regulatory T cells. This CDR3 region has 14 residues. V shed 1 base and J shed 8 bases, with 17 bases lying between them. The germline V gene has CDR1 SQVTM and CDR2 ANQGSEA. Measured with immunoSEQ multiplex PCR; TCRdb has only the in-frame clones, and not every one. This table has about 87,000 clones, 85% to 90% appearing once. This sequence joins TRBV29-1 and TRBJ1-2; D ambiguous. The clonotype originates from a human donor in good health. The sequencing input was CD4+ T cells sorted from blood. CDR3 in DNA: TGCAGCGTTGAAGGCCTCAACGGAGGCATGGGCTACACCTTC. Residues: CSVEGLNGGMGYTF.